Listed here are 5 T cell receptor beta chains from one sample, sequenced in a study of blood T cell repertoires in COVID-19. Method: immunoSEQ multiplex PCR; TCRdb's copy keeps in-frame clones and lacks some. Of approximately 470,000 clones detected, 70% to 90% appear once; the ten largest clones hold roughly 3.2%. The material sequenced was peripheral blood. The receptors originated from a human donor in a cohort sampled during active COVID-19.

The chain recombines TRBV7-9 with TRBJ2-1; 13 bases agree with TRBD2. V shed 5 bases and J 8 bases; nucleotides not matched to a gene: 12. The CDR3 has 17 amino acids. CDR1 is SEHNR, CDR2 FQNEAQ, per germline (reference sequence). Here the CDR3 reads CASSENKGLAGIYEQFF. CDR3 DNA: TGTGCCAGCAGCGAAAACAAGGGACTAGCGGGAATCTATGAGCAGTTCTTC.

As DNA, the CDR3 is TGCGCCAGCAGCCGGGACACAAACTACGAGCAGTACTTC. This codes for CASSRDTNYEQYF. The J gene is TRBJ2-7, the V gene TRBV5-1, with a weak D call TRBD1 (6 bases). There are 13 residues in the CDR3. The germline V gene has CDR1 SGHRS and CDR2 YFSETQ. With 4 bases removed from V and 3 bases from J, the gap between germline ends came to 11 bases.

Concerning this clone itself: One end of the junction does not line up with germline, which may come from a read error. The rearrangement uses TRBV18 and TRBJ2-1, with a weak D call TRBD1 (5 bases). The CDR3 spans 15 residues. CDR1 and CDR2 from the germline V gene are KGHSH and LQKENI. The CDR3 loop reads CATSYGQGGYNEQFF. The CDR3 nucleotides read TGTGCCACCTCATATGGGCAGGGTGGCTACAATGAGCAGTTCTTC.

The chain couples TRBV5-1 to TRBJ1-1; a weak D match, TRBD1 (6 bases). The CDR3 contains 16 residues. CDR1 is SGHRS and CDR2 is YFSETQ in the germline V gene. V gave up 2 bases and J gave up 2 bases, with 16 bases separating them. The CDR3 region has the DNA TGCGCCAGCAGCTTAATCGGTGCAGGGGCTAACACTGAAGCTTTCTTT. It translates to CASSLIGAGANTEAFF.

The chain employs TRBV6-5 and TRBJ2-7; D not resolved. Germline V gives CDR1 MNHEY, CDR2 SVGAGI. CDR3 length: 13 amino acids. V was clipped by 2 bases and J by 7 bases, with 12 bases between them. The CDR3 coding sequence is TGTGCCAGCAGTTACACCCGGGTTGGGGAGCAGTACTTC. Amino acids: CASSYTRVGEQYF.